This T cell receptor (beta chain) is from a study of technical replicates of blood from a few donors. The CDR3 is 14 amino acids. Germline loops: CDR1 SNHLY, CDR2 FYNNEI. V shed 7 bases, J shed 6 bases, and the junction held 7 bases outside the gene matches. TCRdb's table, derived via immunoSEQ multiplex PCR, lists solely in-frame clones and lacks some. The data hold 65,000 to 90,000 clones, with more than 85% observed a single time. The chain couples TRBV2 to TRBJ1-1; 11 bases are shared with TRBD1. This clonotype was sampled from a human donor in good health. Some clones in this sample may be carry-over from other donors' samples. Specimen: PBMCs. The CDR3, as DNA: TGTGCCAGCATGGCCCAGGGACAGGGGGCTGAAGCTTTCTTT. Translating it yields CASMAQGQGAEAFF.